These 5 T cell receptor beta chains were sequenced from one sample in a study of tumor-infiltrating lymphocytes in primary liver carcinoma (dated 2017 in TCRdb). RNA from unsorted whole blood was extracted with TRIzol reagent, and germline DNA was obtained with the DNeasy Blood & Tissue kit. The data were produced on an Illumina HiSeq 2500. Using a constant-region primer and ProtoScript II reverse transcriptase, TCRbeta-specific cDNA was reverse-transcribed from about 460 ng total RNA. Three nested multiplex PCR rounds, following a slightly modified ARM-PCR procedure, were used to build the TCRbeta libraries. The first two PCR rounds used multiplex TRBV1-TRBV30 forward primers with a Cbeta reverse primer, each for approximately 11 cycles. Using fastp trimming at Q25 and MiXCR clonotype assembly, TCRdb reanalyzed the public sequencing data and kept in-frame beta chains. CDR3 protein duplicates are merged, each entry listing the most common genes and DNA. A total of approximately 310,000 distinct CDR3 sequences appear in this sample, around three fifths of them only once. Of the sample, about 9.4% is held by the ten largest clones.

The specimen was peripheral blood. The source of these receptors is a man between 40 and 49 years old with primary liver carcinoma and hepatitis B virus infection.

In the case of this clonotype: This may arise from a read error, as a much more abundant clone is one base away. The rearrangement uses TRBV5-5 and TRBJ2-1, with D hard to call. From germline, CDR1 is SGHKS and CDR2 YYEKEE (reference sequence). V lost 4 bases, J lost 6 bases, and 11 bases lay in between. This CDR3 spans 13 amino acids. The CDR3 loop is CASSPGPCNEQFF. CDR3 nucleotides: TGTGCCAGCAGCCCCGGACCCTGCAATGAGCAGTTCTTC.

About this clonotype itself: Being one base from a much bigger clone, this may be a read error. The conserved final phenylalanine or tryptophan is absent from the CDR3, which likely points to a read error. This chain joins TRBV29-1 and TRBJ2-5; possible D gene TRBD1, 5 bases. The CDR3 is 12 amino acids. Trimming cost V 7 bases and J 3 bases, with 12 bases left between them. Per the germline V gene, CDR1 is SQVTM and CDR2 is ANQGSEA. CDR3 residues: CSGTDMKETQYL. In DNA, the CDR3 is TGCAGCGGAACGGACATGAAAGAGACCCAGTACCTC.

J is TRBJ2-1 and V is TRBV6-1; D ambiguous. V shed 6 bases and J shed 4 bases, with 13 bases lying between them. Germline V gene lookup returns CDR1 MNHNS and CDR2 SASEGT. The CDR3 loop spans 14 amino acids. The DNA for the CDR3 is TGTGCCAGCAGCGAAATTGGGCTTTACAATGAGCAGTTCTTC. It yields the protein CASSEIGLYNEQFF.

As to this clonotype: An end of the junction does not agree with germline; a read error may underlie this. The chain carries TRBV11-1 and TRBJ2-1, with D perhaps TRBD1 or TRBD2 (6 bases each). Germline V gene sequence: CDR1 SGHAT, CDR2 FQDESV (reference sequence). CDR3 length equals 16 residues. DNA for the CDR3: TGTCCCAGCAGCTTTTTGCGGGACAACCCCTACAATGAGCAGTTCTTC. It yields the protein CPSSFLRDNPYNEQFF.

For this clonotype: A clone one base away is much larger, so this may be a read error. As the CDR3 is not closed by the conserved phenylalanine or tryptophan, this likely results from a read error. J is TRBJ2-7 and V is TRBV6-9; TRBD2 matches at 8 bases. Germline CDR1 reads MNHGY; CDR2 reads SVAAGI. V was clipped by 2 bases and J by 0 bases; unmatched bases: 6. The CDR3 loop spans 16 amino acids. The DNA of the CDR3 is TGTGCCAGCAGTTATGATGCCAGCGGGGGCTCCTACGAGCAGTACATC. It codes for CASSYDASGGSYEQYI.